These 17 T cell receptor beta chains were sequenced from one sample in a study of T-cell memory formation after mild COVID-19. TCRdb passed the 5' RACE reads through MiXCR, listing each CDR3 protein once. The sample lists roughly 300,000 distinct CDR3 sequences, less than 9.5% occurring once. The source material was PBMCs or a T cell subset sorted from them (not recorded which). Receptors were obtained from a man aged 18 to 29 who had mild COVID-19 (a few samples of this study predate the infection). Cell type and time point are not known.

This clonotype was counted at least ten times. V usage is TRBV7-9 and J usage is TRBJ2-4; D might be TRBD1 (5 bases). V shed 5 bases and J shed 0 bases, with 11 bases lying between them. The CDR3 runs 15 residues. Per the germline V gene, CDR1 is SEHNR and CDR2 is FQNEAQ (reference sequence). CDR3 nucleotides: TGTGCCAGCAGCCTCGCAGGGCTAGCCAAAAACATTCAGTACTTC. Protein: CASSLAGLAKNIQYF.

This clonotype turned up a few times. The rearrangement uses TRBV4-3 and TRBJ2-7, with D hard to call. Trimming cost V 0 bases and J 5 bases, with 11 bases left between them. This CDR3 has 14 amino acids. CDR1 and CDR2 from the germline V gene are LGHNA and YSLEER. The CDR3 DNA reads as TGCGCCAGCAGCCAAGATACAATCCCCCACGAGCAGTACGTC. This gives the protein CASSQDTIPHEQYV.

This sequence joins TRBV7-2 and TRBJ2-5; no clear D. Per the germline V gene, CDR1 is SGHTA and CDR2 is FQGNSA. V lost 0 bases and J 0 bases, leaving 5 bases between the germline ends. This CDR3 comprises 14 residues. This chain's CDR3 is CASSLARYQETQYF. The CDR3 nucleotides are TGTGCCAGCAGCTTAGCGCGGTACCAAGAGACCCAGTACTTC.

This clonotype was seen ten or more times. The chain is built from TRBV7-2 and TRBJ1-3; D is undetermined. This CDR3 region has 15 residues. With 5 bases removed from V and 0 bases from J, the gap between germline ends came to 11 bases. The V gene's germline CDR1 is SGHTA and CDR2 FQGNSA. The CDR3, as DNA: TGTGCCAGCAGCCCCGGCCCCTTCTCTGGAAACACCATATATTTT. It encodes CASSPGPFSGNTIYF.

In nucleotides, the CDR3 is TGTGCCAGCAGCTTGACTAGTGGGAGCGATGAGCAGTTCTTC. It codes for CASSLTSGSDEQFF. The chain is built from TRBV5-4 and TRBJ2-1; tentative D call: TRBD2 (5 bases). V gave up 1 base and J gave up 8 bases, with 13 bases separating them. This CDR3 comprises 14 residues. Germline V CDR1 and CDR2: SGHNT, YYREEE (reference sequence).

The chain carries TRBV15 and TRBJ1-2; no clear D gene. CDR3 length equals 13 residues. V shed 1 base and J shed 7 bases, with 10 bases lying between them. Germline-derived CDR1 and CDR2 are LNHNV and YYDKDF (reference sequence). The CDR3 DNA reads as TGTGCCACCAGCAGAGTCAAGGTGGCTGGCTACACCTTC. Translating gives CATSRVKVAGYTF. The full variable domain, completed using reference TRBV15 and TRBJ1-2, is DAMVIQNPRYQVTQFGKPVTLSCSQTLNHNVMYWYQQKSSQAPKLLFHYYDKDFNNEADTPDNFQSRRPNTSFCFLDIRSPGLGDTAMYLCATSRVKVAGYTFGSGTRLTVV.

This clonotype has a count of ten or more. The rearrangement links TRBV12-3 or TRBV12-4 to TRBJ2-7; 8 bases are shared with TRBD2. This CDR3 has 14 amino acids. V lost 3 bases, J lost 7 bases, and 8 bases stayed unmatched. Written as DNA, the CDR3 is TGTGCCAGCAGTTTGGGACGGGGGGGAGGAGAGCAGTACTTC. It yields the protein CASSLGRGGGEQYF.

The chain has TRBV19 and TRBJ2-2; weak D call: TRBD1 (6 bases). This CDR3 has 18 amino acids. Germline CDR1 reads LNHDA; CDR2 reads SQIVND (reference sequence). Between the trimmed V and J ends, which lost 0 bases and 0 bases, there was a span of 14 bases. CDR3: CASSIDRQGITNTGELFF. CDR3 sequence (DNA): TGTGCCAGTAGTATAGATCGGCAGGGGATTACGAACACCGGGGAGCTGTTTTTT.

This clonotype was observed a handful of times. The chain is built from TRBV20-1 and TRBJ2-5; 10 positions match TRBD2. This CDR3 has 15 residues. Germline CDR1 and CDR2: DFQATT and SNEGSKA (reference sequence). With 0 bases clipped from V and 1 base from J, the junction kept 2 bases outside the gene matches. In DNA, the CDR3 is TGCAGTGCTAGAGAGACTAGCGGGTCCCAAGAGACCCAGTACTTC. This sequence encodes CSARETSGSQETQYF.

In this sample, this clonotype turned up a few times. This rearrangement joins TRBV6-4 to TRBJ2-4, with D unclear. CDR1 MRHNA and CDR2 SNTAGT come from the germline V gene. V lost 6 bases to trimming and J lost 0 bases, with 12 bases between them. CDR3 length equals 15 residues. The CDR3 DNA follows: TGTGCCAGCAGAGACCCAGGAAAAGCCAAAAACATTCAGTACTTC. This gives the protein CASRDPGKAKNIQYF.

This clonotype was picked up many times. The V call is TRBV6-5, the J call TRBJ1-1, with D unresolved. This CDR3 has 14 amino acids. Germline lookup yields CDR1 MNHEY and CDR2 SVGAGI. The V end lost 4 bases, the J end lost 5 bases, and 14 bases lay between the germline ends. The DNA for the CDR3 is TGTGCCAGCAGTTTAGGCCCGATTAGGACTGAAGCTTTCTTT. Amino acid sequence: CASSLGPIRTEAFF.

The V and J genes are TRBV7-8 and TRBJ1-2; D perhaps matches TRBD1 (6 bases). Trimming cost V 0 bases and J 4 bases, with 15 bases left between them. The germline V gene encodes CDR1 SGHVS and CDR2 FQNEAQ. This CDR3 region has 16 residues. The CDR3 nucleotides read TGTGCCAGCAGCTTAGCGCTGGGGGGGGGCTCCTATGGCTACACCTTC. This encodes CASSLALGGGSYGYTF.

This clonotype was seen only a few times. This sequence joins TRBV20-1 and TRBJ2-1; D is ambiguous. The CDR3 consists of 12 residues. Germline values: CDR1 DFQATT, CDR2 SNEGSKA (reference sequence). Trimming took 4 bases from V and 5 from J, leaving 9 bases between them. This chain's CDR3 is CSATELDNEQFF. CDR3 bases: TGCAGTGCTACCGAATTGGACAATGAGCAGTTCTTC.

The genes are TRBV20-1 and TRBJ2-5, with 8 bases aligning to TRBD2. Germline CDR1 reads DFQATT; CDR2 reads SNEGSKA (reference sequence). The V and J ends lost 6 bases and 5 bases, in that order; junction bases with no gene match: 5. CDR3 length: 12 residues. The CDR3 here is CSAQTSGETQYF. In DNA form, the CDR3 reads TGCAGTGCCCAAACTAGCGGCGAGACCCAGTACTTC.

V gene TRBV5-5 combines with J gene TRBJ2-7; D tentatively fits TRBD1 or TRBD2 (5 bases each). Germline CDR1 reads SGHKS; CDR2 reads YYEKEE (reference sequence). V lost 5 bases to trimming and J lost 3 bases, with 9 bases between them. The CDR3 is made up of 12 amino acids. The CDR3 spells CASSIGGYEQYV. DNA for the CDR3: TGTGCCAGCAGTATTGGGGGCTACGAGCAGTACGTC.

This clonotype was seen repeatedly, ten times or more. The chain employs TRBV7-6 and TRBJ2-5, with 10 positions matching TRBD1. Germline-derived CDR1 and CDR2 are SGHVS and FNYEAQ. V trimming: 4 bases; J trimming: 5 bases; junction bases outside the gene matches: 4. This CDR3 spans 14 amino acids. The CDR3 loop is CASSSGQGDETQYF. CDR3 nucleotide sequence: TGTGCCAGCAGCTCTGGACAGGGGGACGAGACCCAGTACTTC.

V is TRBV6-2 or TRBV6-3 and J is TRBJ1-2; no firm D call. The CDR3 has 11 amino acids. Trimming left V 5 bases short and J 10 bases short, with 11 bases between. Looked up from germline, CDR1 is MNHEY and CDR2 is SVGEGT. CDR3 sequence reads: CASSTYSDYTF. Here the CDR3 DNA reads TGTGCCAGCAGTACCTACAGTGACTACACCTTC.